Sequencing of this T cell receptor beta chain was carried out in a study of T cell repertoires in cytomegalovirus infection. Turning to the study itself: Epitope selection comprised recently identified HLA-C-restricted CMV epitopes and well-studied HLA-B-restricted CMV epitopes.

Regarding the study as a whole: Ex vivo responses were dominated by HLA-C-restricted CMV-specific TCR beta clonotypes.

TCRdb redid the calling of the reads with MiXCR, one entry per CDR3 protein. The data contain about 770,000 distinct CDR3 sequences, about 28% of them singletons. This clonotype has a handful of counts. Antigen unknown. The CDR3 runs 17 residues. The germline V gene has CDR1 MNHEY and CDR2 SVGEGT. V lost 0 bases, J lost 5 bases, and 19 bases lay in between. The sample was cultured CD8+ T cells from PBMCs, taken from culture after CMV antigen stimulation. The clonotype originates from a human donor in good health (CMV status not recorded). Some clones in this sample may be carry-over from other donors' samples. The chain combines TRBV6-2 or TRBV6-3 with TRBJ1-1; tentative D call: TRBD1 (5 bases). Here the CDR3 reads CASSYSGQGITGTEAFF. The CDR3 DNA follows: TGTGCCAGCAGTTACTCGGGTCAGGGTATCACGGGGACTGAAGCTTTCTTT.